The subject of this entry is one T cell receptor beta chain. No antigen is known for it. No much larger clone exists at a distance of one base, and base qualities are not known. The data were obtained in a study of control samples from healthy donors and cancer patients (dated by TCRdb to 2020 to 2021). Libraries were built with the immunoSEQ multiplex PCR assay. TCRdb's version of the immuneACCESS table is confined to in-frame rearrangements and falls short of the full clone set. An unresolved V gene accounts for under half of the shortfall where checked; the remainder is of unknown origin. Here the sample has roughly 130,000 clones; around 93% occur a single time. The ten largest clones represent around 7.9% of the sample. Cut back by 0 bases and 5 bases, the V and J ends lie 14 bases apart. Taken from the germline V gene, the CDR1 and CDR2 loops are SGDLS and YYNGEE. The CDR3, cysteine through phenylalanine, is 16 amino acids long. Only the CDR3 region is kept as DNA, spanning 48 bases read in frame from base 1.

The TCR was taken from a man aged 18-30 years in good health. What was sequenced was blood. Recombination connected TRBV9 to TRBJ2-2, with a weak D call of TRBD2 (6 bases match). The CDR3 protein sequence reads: CASSVGAGSGTGELFF. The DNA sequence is TGTGCCAGCAGCGTAGGGGCGGGGTCGGGAACCGGGGAGCTGTTTTTT.